The 18 T cell receptor beta chains listed next were all sequenced from one sample in a study of cytomegalovirus exposure and HLA in healthy donors. Use of 60 Vbeta and 13 Jbeta primers characterized the PCR. The assay was immunoSEQ multiplex PCR, and TCRdb's table has in-frame clones only and misses some. Across approximately 140,000 clones, the top ten clones capture 2% to 3% of the sample. Material: PBMCs. These TCRs come from a man between 40 and 49 years old in good health and CMV-seronegative.

The genes are TRBV19 and TRBJ1-5, with 7 bases fitting TRBD1. The CDR3 extends over 14 amino acids. CDR1 LNHDA and CDR2 SQIVND come from the germline V gene (reference sequence). Trimming took 0 bases from V and 6 from J; bases not matched to a gene: 2. This chain's CDR3 is CASSIEPGGQPQHF. DNA for the CDR3: TGTGCCAGTAGTATAGAGCCAGGGGGTCAGCCCCAGCATTTT.

The chain combines TRBV4-2 with TRBJ1-4; 7 bases align to TRBD1. The germline V gene has CDR1 LGHNA and CDR2 YNFKEQ. The CDR3 covers 17 residues. The junction had 6 bases not matched to a gene; V was cut back by 0 bases and J by 2 bases. The CDR3 nucleotides are TGTGCCAGCAGCCAAGATCTCCAGGGGGTGACTAATGAAAAACTGTTTTTT. It is translated as CASSQDLQGVTNEKLFF.

The chain uses TRBV5-4 and TRBJ1-1; TRBD1 matches at 7 bases. V gave up 3 bases and J gave up 1 base; unmatched junction bases: 3. Germline V gene data show CDR1 as SGHNT and CDR2 as YYREEE (reference sequence). The CDR3 contains 14 residues. The CDR3 reads CASSWGDRNTEAFF. In nucleotides, the CDR3 is TGTGCCAGCAGCTGGGGGGACAGGAACACTGAAGCTTTCTTT.

V is TRBV11-2 and J is TRBJ1-3, with a possible D match to TRBD1 (6 bases). This CDR3 has 15 amino acids. The germline V gene has CDR1 SGHAT and CDR2 FQNNGV. Trimming removed 2 bases from V and 2 bases from J, with 10 bases in between. CDR3 loop: CASSLNGGPGNTIYF. In nucleotides, the CDR3 is TGTGCCAGCAGCTTAAATGGGGGCCCTGGAAACACCATATATTTT. Together with reference TRBV11-2 and TRBJ1-3, the CDR3 gives the full variable domain: EAGVAQSPRYKIIEKRQSVAFWCNPISGHATLYWYQQILGQGPKLLIQFQNNGVVDDSQLPKDRFSAERLKGVDSTLKIQPAKLEDSAVYLCASSLNGGPGNTIYFGEGSWLTVV.

The chain carries TRBV6-1 and TRBJ2-7, with 9 bases that match TRBD2. CDR3 length: 15 amino acids. CDR1 and CDR2 (germline): MNHNS, SASEGT. The J segment lost 2 bases and the V segment lost 1 base, leaving 3 bases of the junction unmatched. The CDR3, as DNA: TGTGCCAGCAGTGAAGAGAGCGGGGGGCCCTACGAGCAGTACTTC. Translated, it gives CASSEESGGPYEQYF.

CDR3 DNA sequence: TGTGCCATCAGTGATTCAGAATACGAGCAGTACTTC. Translation gives CAISDSEYEQYF. The J gene is TRBJ2-7, the V gene TRBV10-3; the D is unclear. The CDR3 runs 12 residues. V lost 3 bases and J 4 bases, leaving 7 bases between the germline ends. The germline V gene has CDR1 ENHRY and CDR2 SYGVKD.

This chain connects TRBV7-3 to TRBJ2-3; TRBD1 matches at 9 bases. Germline V gives CDR1 SGHTA, CDR2 FQGTGA. The CDR3 spans 15 residues. The V segment lost 5 bases and the J segment 5 bases; nucleotides outside the gene matches: 8. The CDR3 loop reads CASSTGQGRVDTQYF. CDR3 coding DNA: TGTGCCAGCAGCACGGGACAGGGAAGAGTAGATACGCAGTATTTT.

The chain carries TRBV4-1 and TRBJ2-7; maybe TRBD2 (7 bases). V lost 3 bases and J lost 5, with 20 bases in between. Germline loops: CDR1 MGHRA, CDR2 YSYEKL. The length of the CDR3 is 16 residues. The CDR3 DNA is TGCGCCAGCAGCCAGGTCACCGGGGGGCCGCCGAACGAGCAGTACTTC. Encoded protein: CASSQVTGGPPNEQYF.

The chain uses TRBV4-2 and TRBJ2-5; 10 positions agree with TRBD1. The J call may be wrong; the DNA end is better matched by TRBJ2-7. The germline V gene has CDR1 LGHNA and CDR2 YNFKEQ. The CDR3 runs 17 residues. The CDR3 DNA sequence: TGTGCCAGCAGCCAACCGTACGGGACAGGGGAATCCTACGAGCAGTACTTC. This translates into CASSQPYGTGESYEQYF.

This rearrangement joins TRBV6-5 to TRBJ2-7; TRBD2 might be the D (5 bases). Germline CDR1 MNHEY, CDR2 SVGAGI. The CDR3 is 13 amino acids. Trimming shortened V by 2 bases and J by 3 bases, and 8 bases separated the two germline ends. The CDR3: CASSYGEGYEQYF. CDR3 DNA sequence: TGTGCCAGCAGTTACGGTGAGGGCTACGAGCAGTACTTC.

The V call is TRBV4-1, the J call TRBJ1-2, with no clear D. Germline loops: CDR1 MGHRA, CDR2 YSYEKL. V was cut by 6 bases and J by 7 bases, with 15 bases left in between. The length of the CDR3 is 13 residues. In DNA, the CDR3 is TGCGCCAGCAGTGGCGACTGGGTCGGTGGCTACACCTTC. Protein product: CASSGDWVGGYTF.

The chain combines TRBV15 with TRBJ2-3; TRBD2 agrees at 13 bases. V trimming: 3 bases; J trimming: 6 bases; junction bases outside the gene matches: 6. The CDR3 extends over 16 amino acids. CDR1 is LNHNV and CDR2 is YYDKDF in the germline V gene (reference sequence). The CDR3 region has the DNA TGTGCCACCAGCAGTAGGACTAGCGGGGGTGGGGATACGCAGTATTTT. Its translation is CATSSRTSGGGDTQYF.

The rearrangement links TRBV18 to TRBJ1-2; D is possibly TRBD1 (5 bases). CDR1 is KGHSH and CDR2 is LQKENI in the germline V gene. CDR3 size: 15 residues. The germline V and J ends were trimmed by 2 bases and 8 bases, with 18 bases remaining between them. The DNA of the CDR3 is TGTGCCAGCTCACCATTGAATGTGGGCAGGGAAGGCTACACCTTC. It specifies CASSPLNVGREGYTF.

This sequence joins TRBV4-3 and TRBJ1-6; D gene unclear. CDR3 size: 13 residues. V was shortened by 0 bases and J by 13 bases, with 10 bases between the two germline ends. Germline loops: CDR1 LGHNA, CDR2 YSLEER. CDR3 nucleotides: TGCGCCAGCAGCCAAGAAACCGGCGGGCCCCTCCACTTT. It specifies CASSQETGGPLHF.

The gene calls are TRBV2 and TRBJ2-7; perhaps TRBD1 as D (8 bases). V was pared by 6 bases and J by 4 bases, with 16 bases between. The CDR3 has 14 amino acids. CDR1 SNHLY and CDR2 FYNNEI come from the germline V gene. The CDR3 coding sequence is TGTGCCAGCAGACCGTACAGGGGGGGTTACGAGCAGTACTTC. Protein sequence: CASRPYRGGYEQYF. Together with reference TRBV2 and TRBJ2-7, the CDR3 gives the full variable domain: EPEVTQTPSHQVTQMGQEVILRCVPISNHLYFYWYRQILGQKVEFLVSFYNNEISEKSEIFDDQFSVERPDGSNFTLKIRSTKLEDSAMYFCASRPYRGGYEQYFGPGTRLTVT.

The chain combines TRBV5-1 with TRBJ2-1; possibly TRBD2 for D (6 bases). The germline V gene encodes CDR1 SGHRS and CDR2 YFSETQ. The CDR3 covers 15 residues. The ends were cut back, 2 bases at V and 6 bases at J, with 15 bases in the middle. The CDR3 sequence: CASSFPGGSSNEQFF. The CDR3 DNA reads TGCGCCAGCAGCTTTCCTGGGGGGTCTAGCAATGAGCAGTTCTTC.

V usage is TRBV7-8 and J usage is TRBJ1-2, with D maybe TRBD1 (5 bases). The CDR3 runs to 14 residues. Germline CDR1 and CDR2: SGHVS and FQNEAQ. The V gene lost 1 base and the J gene lost 1 base, with 7 bases spanning the gap. The CDR3 DNA is TGTGCCAGCAGCTTAGGGGACTATAACTATGGCTACACCTTC. Translation gives CASSLGDYNYGYTF.

The chain links TRBV9 to TRBJ2-5; D is perhaps TRBD2 (6 bases). Germline V lookup: CDR1 SGDLS, CDR2 YYNGEE. Trimming cost V 3 bases and J 3 bases, with 12 bases left between them. There are 14 residues in the CDR3. CDR3 DNA: TGTGCCAGCAGCGCCCTACTAGCAGAAGAGACCCAGTACTTC. Translating it yields CASSALLAEETQYF.